The 3 T cell receptor beta chains in this list originate from one sample, sequenced in a study of CD8 T cells in Susac syndrome. After extraction with the RNeasy kit, about 0.5 to 1 ug of the RNA was reverse transcribed using random hexamers. TCRdb fed the immunoSEQ multiplex PCR reads into MiXCR, producing one record per CDR3 protein. The sample contains approximately 100,000 distinct CDR3 sequences, approximately 93% of which appear only once. The sequenced sample consisted of CD8+ T cells from PBMCs. These receptors were taken from a human donor with Susac syndrome.

The rearrangement links TRBV7-8 to TRBJ2-3; D is unresolved. This CDR3 region has 15 residues. Trimming cost V 2 bases and J 2 bases, with 11 bases left between them. CDR1 is SGHVS and CDR2 is FQNEAQ in the germline V gene. The DNA for the CDR3 is TGTGCCAGCAGCTTATCTCCCGCCCACACAGATACGCAGTATTTT. Protein sequence: CASSLSPAHTDTQYF.

The CDR3 reads CASSQVLDRGYREQYF. The CDR3 region has the DNA TGCGCCAGCAGCCAAGTATTGGACAGGGGGTATCGGGAGCAGTACTTC. The chain is built from TRBV4-1 and TRBJ2-7; 10 bases line up with TRBD1. The CDR3 has 16 residues. Germline trimming cut 1 base from V and 7 bases from J; bases unmatched to any gene: 10. Germline CDR1 and CDR2: MGHRA and YSYEKL.

The V and J genes are TRBV14 and TRBJ2-1; D gene uncertain. The CDR3 contains 15 residues. CDR1 and CDR2 (germline): SGHDN, FVKESK. V lost 1 base to trimming and J lost 7 bases, with 14 bases between them. The CDR3, as DNA: TGTGCCAGCAGCCAAGGCCGATGGCTCCTGAATGAGCAGTTCTTC. It encodes CASSQGRWLLNEQFF.